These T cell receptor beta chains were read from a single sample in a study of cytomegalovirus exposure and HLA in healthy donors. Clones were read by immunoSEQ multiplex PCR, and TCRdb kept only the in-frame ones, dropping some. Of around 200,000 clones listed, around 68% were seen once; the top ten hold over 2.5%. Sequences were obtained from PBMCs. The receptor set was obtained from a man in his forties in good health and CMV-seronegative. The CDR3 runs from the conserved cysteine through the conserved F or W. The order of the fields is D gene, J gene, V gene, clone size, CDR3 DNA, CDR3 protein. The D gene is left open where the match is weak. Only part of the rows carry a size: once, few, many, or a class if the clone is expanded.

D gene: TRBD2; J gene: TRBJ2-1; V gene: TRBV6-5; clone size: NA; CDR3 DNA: TGTGCCAGCAGTTACGTCGGGACTAGCGGGAAAAATGAGCAGTTCTTC; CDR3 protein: CASSYVGTSGKNEQFF
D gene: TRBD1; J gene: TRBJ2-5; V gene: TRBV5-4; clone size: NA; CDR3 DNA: TGTGCCAGCAGCTTCACAGGGGGCCAAGAGACCCAGTACTTC; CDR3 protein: CASSFTGGQETQYF
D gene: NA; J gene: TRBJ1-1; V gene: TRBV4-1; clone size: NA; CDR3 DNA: TGCGCCAGCAGCCAAGAAACGGTCAGGGGTACCGTAGCTTTCTTT; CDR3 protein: CASSQETVRGTVAFF
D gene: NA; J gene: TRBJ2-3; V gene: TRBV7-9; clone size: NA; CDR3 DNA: TGTGCCAGCAGCCTGGACAGGGAGGGGGATACGCAGTATTTT; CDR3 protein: CASSLDREGDTQYF
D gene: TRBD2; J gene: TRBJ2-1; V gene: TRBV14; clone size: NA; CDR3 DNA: TGTGCCAGCAGCCAAGCTGGGCTACTAGCGGCAAAATACAATGAGCAGTTCTTC; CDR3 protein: CASSQAGLLAAKYNEQFF
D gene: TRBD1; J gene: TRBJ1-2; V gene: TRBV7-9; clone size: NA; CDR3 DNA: TGTGCCAGCAGCTTAGACCCAGGGGGAGGCGACGGCTACACCTTC; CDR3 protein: CASSLDPGGGDGYTF
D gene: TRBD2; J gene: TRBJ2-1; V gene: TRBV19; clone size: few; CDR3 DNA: TGTGCCAGTAGTAGGGAGGGCCCTTACAATGAGCAGTTCTTC; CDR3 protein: CASSREGPYNEQFF
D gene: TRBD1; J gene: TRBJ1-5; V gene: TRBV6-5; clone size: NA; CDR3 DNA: TGTGCCAGCAGTATAACAGGGGATTTGCCCCAGCATTTT; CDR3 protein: CASSITGDLPQHF
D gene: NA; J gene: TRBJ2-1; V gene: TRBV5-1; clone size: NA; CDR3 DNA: TGCGCCAGCAGCTCTCTAGAAACCTACAATGAGCAGTTCTTC; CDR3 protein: CASSSLETYNEQFF
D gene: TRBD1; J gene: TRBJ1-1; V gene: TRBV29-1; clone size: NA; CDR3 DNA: TGCAGCGTTGAAGAGGGGGAGACAGGGACAGCTTTCTTT; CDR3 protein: CSVEEGETGTAFF
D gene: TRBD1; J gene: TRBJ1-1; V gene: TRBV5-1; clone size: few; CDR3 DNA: TGCGCCAGCAACGCCGACAGGGGCACTGAAGCTTTCTTT; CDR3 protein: CASNADRGTEAFF
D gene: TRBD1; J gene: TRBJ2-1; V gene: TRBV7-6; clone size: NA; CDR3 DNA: TGTGCCAGCAGCTTATTCGGGACAGGGGGCAATGAGCAGTTCTTC; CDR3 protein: CASSLFGTGGNEQFF
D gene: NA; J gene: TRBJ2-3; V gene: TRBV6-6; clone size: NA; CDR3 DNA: TGTGCCAGCAGTTCCCGCGTAGGGGGTTCATTAGATACGCAGTATTTT; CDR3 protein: CASSSRVGGSLDTQYF